The rows below give T cell receptor beta chains drawn from one sample of a study of T cell repertoires in cytomegalovirus infection. TCRdb recomputed calls from the reads with MiXCR, one row per CDR3 protein. The data hold 300,000 to 400,000 distinct CDR3 sequences, with roughly 20% observed a single time. The specimen was PBMCs. The receptors stem from a human donor in good health (CMV status not recorded). Some clones in this sample may be carry-over from other donors' samples. Both conserved end residues are part of each CDR3. Fields, in order: J gene, V gene, D gene, clone size, CDR3 DNA, CDR3 protein. D genes are given only for firm matches. Not every row has a clone size; where given, it reads once, few, many or a size class.

TRBJ2-1,TRBV29-1,-,-,TGCAGCGTTGGGAGGGACTCAAACTTCAATGAGCAGTTCTTC,CSVGRDSNFNEQFF
TRBJ1-1,TRBV20-1,-,-,TGCAGTGCTAGAGGGGGTTACACTGAAGCTTTCTTT,CSARGGYTEAFF
TRBJ2-3,TRBV10-3,TRBD2,many,TGTGCCATCAGTGAGTCGACAGCTAGCGGGAGCCCCACAGATACGCAGTATTTT,CAISESTASGSPTDTQYF
TRBJ2-1,TRBV4-1,TRBD2,few,TGCGCCAGCAGCGGGCTTCCGGGACTACCTTACAATGAGCAGTTCTTC,CASSGLPGLPYNEQFF
TRBJ2-1,TRBV6-2/TRBV6-3,-,-,TGTGCCAGCAATGGCGGGGCGGTGGGTGAGCAGTTCTTC,CASNGGAVGEQFF
TRBJ2-3,TRBV2,-,many,TGTGCCAGCAGGTGGACTACGAGCACAGATACGCAGTATTTT,CASRWTTSTDTQYF
TRBJ1-5,TRBV7-2,-,-,TGTGCCAGCAGCTCAAGACCTGGAGGCCAGCATTTT,CASSSRPGGQHF
TRBJ2-7,TRBV6-1,-,-,TGTGCCGTTCGGAGGGACCCGTACCACGAGCAGTACTTC,CAVRRDPYHEQYF
TRBJ2-7,TRBV19,TRBD1,few,TGTGCCAGTAGTCGACGATTTCCGACAGGGTCCTACGAGCAGTACTTC,CASSRRFPTGSYEQYF
TRBJ1-1,TRBV20-1,-,-,TGCAGTGCTCCCTCGGGCAGGGCGTTCTCTTCTGAAGCTTTCTTT,CSAPSGRAFSSEAFF
TRBJ2-7,TRBV7-9,-,-,TGTGCCAGCAGCAAGACCGGGCCCGCCTACGAGCAGTACTTC,CASSKTGPAYEQYF
TRBJ2-2,TRBV5-4,-,-,TGTGCCAGCAGCCGGGACCCCGGCACCGGGGAGCTGTTTTTT,CASSRDPGTGELFF
TRBJ2-7,TRBV6-2/TRBV6-3,-,-,TGTGCCAGCAGTTATCCCGGGACCCCGGCCTACGAGCAGTACTTC,CASSYPGTPAYEQYF
TRBJ1-2,TRBV19,TRBD1,few,TGTGCCAGTAGTGACAGGGGTGGCGGCTACACCTTC,CASSDRGGGYTF
TRBJ2-7,TRBV7-2,-,many,TGTGCCAGCAGCTTAGTCCCCGGACATTCCTACGAGCAGTACTTC,CASSLVPGHSYEQYF
TRBJ2-2,TRBV19,-,-,TGTGCCAGTAGTCCGGACCTAGACACCGGGGAGCTGTTTTTT,CASSPDLDTGELFF
TRBJ1-6,TRBV7-2,TRBD1,many,TGTGCCAGCAGCTTAAGTCGGACAGGGGCAGGGTCACCCCTCCACTTT,CASSLSRTGAGSPLHF
TRBJ2-1,TRBV2,TRBD2,few,TGTGCCAGCAGTGCTCTAGCGGTAAGCTCCTACAATGAGCAGTTCTTC,CASSALAVSSYNEQFF
TRBJ1-1,TRBV5-1,TRBD1,-,TGCGCCAGCAGCACGGGACAGGGTGGGGATAGAATGAACACTGAAGCTTTCTTT,CASSTGQGGDRMNTEAFF
TRBJ2-7,TRBV6-1,-,many,TGTGCCAGCAGTGAAGCGAGATTCTCGGGTTCCTACGAGCAGTACTTC,CASSEARFSGSYEQYF
TRBJ2-5,TRBV20-1,-,few,TGCAGTGCTACATGGGGTGAGACCCAGTACTTC,CSATWGETQYF
TRBJ1-1,TRBV18,-,few,TGTGCCAGCTCACCCACCGCCTATGAAGCTTTCTTT,CASSPTAYEAFF
TRBJ2-5,TRBV5-5,-,-,TGTGCCAGCGGGAGAAGAAGGGGATTAGAGACCCAGTACTTC,CASGRRRGLETQYF
TRBJ2-5,TRBV20-1,-,few,TGCAGTGCTAGGGCACTGAACTTAGAGACCCAGTACTTC,CSARALNLETQYF
TRBJ2-4,TRBV6-1,-,-,TGTGCCAGCGGGAAGAGGCAGGGGCAAAACATTCAGTACTTC,CASGKRQGQNIQYF
TRBJ1-5,TRBV28,-,many,TGTGCCAGCAGTTTGGCAGGGGGCAATCAGCCCCAGCATTTT,CASSLAGGNQPQHF
TRBJ2-3,TRBV11-2,TRBD1,-,TGTGCCAGCAGCTCCTCCCAGACAGGGGGCGCCGATACGCAGTATTTT,CASSSSQTGGADTQYF
TRBJ2-1,TRBV7-2,TRBD2,many,TGTGCCAGCAGCTGGGATCCCGGGACTAGCGGGAGGAATGAGCAGTTCTTC,CASSWDPGTSGRNEQFF
TRBJ2-1,TRBV12-3/TRBV12-4,-,-,TGTGCCAGCAGTATGTGGACGGGCGTATCCTACAATGAGCAGTTCTTC,CASSMWTGVSYNEQFF
TRBJ2-3,TRBV11-3,-,-,TGTGCCAGCAGCACAAGGTCGCGTTCAGATACGCAGTATTTT,CASSTRSRSDTQYF
TRBJ1-5,TRBV12-3/TRBV12-4,-,few,TGTGCCAGCAGTTTTGCGGTTTGGGGAGAAGCTCAGCCCCAGCATTTT,CASSFAVWGEAQPQHF
TRBJ1-3,TRBV18,-,-,TGTGCCAGCAGCGACGCTTCCTCTGGAAACAACATATATTTT,CASSDASSGNNIYF
TRBJ2-7,TRBV6-5,-,-,TGTGCCAGCAGTAGACCGGGACAAGGGCCTCTTGAGCAGTACTTC,CASSRPGQGPLEQYF
TRBJ1-2,TRBV23-1,-,-,TGCGCCAGCAGTCCAGGGCCGGGACAAAAGGTCTTTGGCTACACCTTC,CASSPGPGQKVFGYTF
TRBJ2-1,TRBV7-2,TRBD1,-,TGTGCCAGCAGCTCCTATGGGACAGGGGGATATTACAATGAGCAGTTCTTC,CASSSYGTGGYYNEQFF
TRBJ2-4,TRBV4-1,-,few,TGCGCCAGCAGCCCTACCCCGGGGAACGGGGCGTTCATTCAGTACTTC,CASSPTPGNGAFIQYF
TRBJ2-1,TRBV20-1,TRBD2,-,TGCAGTGCTGCGTCGACTAGCGGGAGTTCCTACAATGAGCAGTTCTTC,CSAASTSGSSYNEQFF
TRBJ1-2,TRBV18,-,-,TGTGCCAGCTCACCACCGGGGGCGGACTATGGCTACACCTTC,CASSPPGADYGYTF
TRBJ2-5,TRBV5-6,-,few,TGTGCCAGCAGCTTGCGGAACTCCCAGTACTTC,CASSLRNSQYF
TRBJ1-5,TRBV7-2,TRBD1,many,TGTGCCAGCAGCTTAGCACGGGACAGACTAAACCACCAGCATTTT,CASSLARDRLNHQHF
TRBJ2-2,TRBV9,-,-,TGTGCCAGCAGGTCTTGGGCAGACACCGGGGAGCTGTTTTTT,CASRSWADTGELFF
TRBJ2-1,TRBV7-4,-,-,TGTGCCAGCAGGAGGGGGGTCTACAATGAGCAGTTCTTC,CASRRGVYNEQFF
TRBJ2-3,TRBV5-6,-,-,TGTGCCAGCATCCCGCCGGGGGGCTTTCAGACGCAGTATTTT,CASIPPGGFQTQYF
TRBJ2-3,TRBV20-1,TRBD2,few,TGCAGTGCCAGTAGCGGGAGTAGCACAGATACGCAGTATTTT,CSASSGSSTDTQYF
TRBJ2-3,TRBV7-9,-,many,TGTGCCAGCAGCCCTGTCTCAGATACGCAGTATTTT,CASSPVSDTQYF
TRBJ1-6,TRBV4-1,-,many,TGCGCCAGCAGCCGAGGGCCTGGCGTTTCAGGACTCCTCCACTTT,CASSRGPGVSGLLHF
TRBJ1-5,TRBV7-2,-,-,TGTGCCAGCAGCCGCGCGGGGGGCAGAAGCAATCAGCCCCAGCATTTT,CASSRAGGRSNQPQHF
TRBJ1-4,TRBV5-6,-,few,TGTGCCAGCAGCCGTTCAGGGGCAACTAATGAAAAACTGTTTTTT,CASSRSGATNEKLFF
TRBJ2-1,TRBV7-9,-,-,TGTGCCAGCAGCTCATTCTCGGTGGGTGAGCAGTTCTTC,CASSSFSVGEQFF
TRBJ1-1,TRBV7-9,-,-,TGTGCCAGCAGCTCCCAGGGGCAGTACACTGAAGCTTTCTTT,CASSSQGQYTEAFF
TRBJ1-2,TRBV7-2,-,-,TGTGCCAGCAGCTTGCGCCCCGGGAGCTATGGCTACACCTTC,CASSLRPGSYGYTF
TRBJ1-1,TRBV7-2,-,-,TGTGCCAGCAGCGTGGGAAGGGACACTGAAGCTTTCTTT,CASSVGRDTEAFF
TRBJ2-2,TRBV4-3,-,-,TGCGCCAGCAGCCAAGCCACCGGGGAGCTGTTTTTT,CASSQATGELFF
TRBJ2-5,TRBV10-3,-,few,TGTGCCCACTCTCCGGGGGGCGACCAAGAGACCCAGTACTTC,CAHSPGGDQETQYF